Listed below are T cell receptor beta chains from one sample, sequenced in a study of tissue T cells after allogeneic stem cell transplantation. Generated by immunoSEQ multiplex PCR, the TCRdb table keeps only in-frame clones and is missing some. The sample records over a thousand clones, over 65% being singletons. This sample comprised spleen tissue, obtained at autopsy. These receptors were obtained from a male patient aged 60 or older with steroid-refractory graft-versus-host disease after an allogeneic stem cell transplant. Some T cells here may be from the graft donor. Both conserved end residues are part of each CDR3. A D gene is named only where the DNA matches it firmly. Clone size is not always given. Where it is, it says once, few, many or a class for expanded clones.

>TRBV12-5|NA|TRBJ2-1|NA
TGTGCTAGTGGTTTAGGATGGAGCTCCTACAATGAGCAGTTCTTC
CASGLGWSSYNEQFF
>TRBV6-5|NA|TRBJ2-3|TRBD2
TGTGCCAGCAGTTACTCGACTAGCGGGGGGTGGGATACGCAGTATTTT
CASSYSTSGGWDTQYF
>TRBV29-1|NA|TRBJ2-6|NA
TGCAGCGTTGAAGATCAGGCAGCCTCTGGGGCCAACGTCCTGACTTTC
CSVEDQAASGANVLTF
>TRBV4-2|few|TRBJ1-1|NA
TGTGCCAGCAGCCAAGTGGACTGGAGGGAAGCTTTCTTT
CASSQVDWREAFF
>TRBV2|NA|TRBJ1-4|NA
TGTGCCAGCAGTGAGAGGGGGGCTGATGAAAAACTGTTTTTT
CASSERGADEKLFF
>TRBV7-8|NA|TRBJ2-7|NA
TGTGCCAGCAGCTTACACCAGGACGGTAACTACGAGCAGTACTTC
CASSLHQDGNYEQYF
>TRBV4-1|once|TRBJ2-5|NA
TGCGCCAGCAGCCAAACCGCCCTCAGGGGAGAGACCCAGTACTTC
CASSQTALRGETQYF
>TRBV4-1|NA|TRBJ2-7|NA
TGCGCCAGCAGTCCCTGGGGGGCGAGCTCCTACGAGCAGTACTTC
CASSPWGASSYEQYF
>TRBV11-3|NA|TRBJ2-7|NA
TGTGCCAGCAGCTTAGACAGGGGCTACGAGCAGTACTTC
CASSLDRGYEQYF
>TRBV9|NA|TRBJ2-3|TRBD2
TGTGCCAGCAGCGTCCTTAGCGGGGTGACAGATACGCAGTATTTT
CASSVLSGVTDTQYF
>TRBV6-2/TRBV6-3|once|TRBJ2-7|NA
TGTGCCAGCAGTTACTCGTTCCGGGGACGTATCATCTACGAGCAGTACTTC
CASSYSFRGRIIYEQYF
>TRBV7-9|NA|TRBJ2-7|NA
TGTGCCAGCAGCCACAATTGGCAGGGCCCCTACGAGCAGTACTTC
CASSHNWQGPYEQYF
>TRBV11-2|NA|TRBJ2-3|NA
TGTGCCAGCAGCCTGGAAGCGGATACGCAGTATTTT
CASSLEADTQYF
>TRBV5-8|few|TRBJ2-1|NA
TGTGCCAGCAGCTTGGATATGGGGGAAAATGAGCAGTTCTTC
CASSLDMGENEQFF
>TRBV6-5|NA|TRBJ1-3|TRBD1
TGTGCCAGCAGTTACACCAGGGGGATTGGAAACACCATATATTTT
CASSYTRGIGNTIYF
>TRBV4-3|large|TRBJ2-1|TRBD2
TGCGCCAGCAGCGAGGGACTAGCGGGGGGCAATGAGCAGTTCTTC
CASSEGLAGGNEQFF
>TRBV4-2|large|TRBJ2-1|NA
TGTGCCAGCAGCCACTCCGACAATGAGCAGTTCTTC
CASSHSDNEQFF
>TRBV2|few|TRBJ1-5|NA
TGTGCCAGCAAGGGGACCGGCCGGGCCGGGCAGCCCCAGCATTTT
CASKGTGRAGQPQHF
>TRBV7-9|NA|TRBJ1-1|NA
TGTGCCAGCAGCTTAGAACAGAACACTGAAGCTTTCTTT
CASSLEQNTEAFF
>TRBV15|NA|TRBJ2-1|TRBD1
TGTGCCACCAGCAGGGACAGGGGGCTTCGGGAGCAGTTCTTC
CATSRDRGLREQFF
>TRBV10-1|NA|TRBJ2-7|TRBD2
TGCGCCAGCAGCAGCGGGGGGGACTCCTACGAGCAGTACTTC
CASSSGGDSYEQYF
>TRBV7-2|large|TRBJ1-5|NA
TGTGCCAGCAGTCAAGAACAAAATCAGCCCCAGCATTTT
CASSQEQNQPQHF
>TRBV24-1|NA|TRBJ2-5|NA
TGTGCCACCAGTGATTCGACTAGTCGAGAGACCCAGTACTTC
CATSDSTSRETQYF
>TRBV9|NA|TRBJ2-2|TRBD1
TGTGCCAGCAGCGTATTGACAGGGGAAGAAGGCGGGGAGCTGTTTTTT
CASSVLTGEEGGELFF
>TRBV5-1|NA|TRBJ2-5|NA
TGCGCCAGCAGCTCCCGGGACCCCGTTGGAGAGACCCAGTACTTC
CASSSRDPVGETQYF
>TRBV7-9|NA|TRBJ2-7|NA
TGTGCCAGCAGCTTAGGGCGGGGTTACGAGCAGTACTTC
CASSLGRGYEQYF
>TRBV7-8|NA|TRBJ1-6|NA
TGTGCCAGCAGCCCAACGGGGGTTATTGTTGGTTATTCACCCCTCCACTTT
CASSPTGVIVGYSPLHF
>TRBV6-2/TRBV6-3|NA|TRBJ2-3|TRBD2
TGTGCCAGCAGTTACTCTTTTACTAGCGGGTCTCCTGATACGCAGTATTTT
CASSYSFTSGSPDTQYF
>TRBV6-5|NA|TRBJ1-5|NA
TGTGCCAGCAGTTACTCGATTTGGGACACCCGGCCCCAGCATTTT
CASSYSIWDTRPQHF
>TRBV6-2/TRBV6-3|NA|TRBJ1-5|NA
TGTGCCAGCAGTTACGGGGTACGTGGGGATCAGCCCCAGCATTTT
CASSYGVRGDQPQHF
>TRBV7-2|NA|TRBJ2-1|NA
TGTGCCAGCAGCCGATCAGGGGGGAATGAGCAGTTCTTC
CASSRSGGNEQFF
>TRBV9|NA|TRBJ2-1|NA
TGTGCCAGCAGCGTATCTCGAAGGGGTTACAATGAGCAGTTCTTC
CASSVSRRGYNEQFF